Below are 9 T cell receptor beta chains sequenced from a single sample in a study of cytomegalovirus exposure and HLA in healthy donors. 60 Vbeta and 13 Jbeta primers were used in PCR. Measured with immunoSEQ multiplex PCR; TCRdb has only the in-frame clones, and not every one. This sample has about 120,000 clones; 81% occur once, and the top ten carry approximately 4%. The sample taken for sequencing was PBMCs. The receptors stem from a man between 18 and 29 years old in good health and CMV-seropositive.

V gene TRBV19 combines with J gene TRBJ2-1; perhaps TRBD1 as D (6 bases). Germline V gene sequence: CDR1 LNHDA, CDR2 SQIVND (reference sequence). The CDR3 has 18 amino acids. The ends were cut back, 3 bases at V and 2 bases at J, with 20 bases in the middle. The CDR3: CASSIGILQGSPYNEQFF. For the CDR3, the DNA is TGTGCCAGTAGTATTGGTATCTTGCAGGGGAGTCCCTACAATGAGCAGTTCTTC.

The rearrangement uses TRBV6-6 and TRBJ2-5, with D perhaps TRBD2 (5 bases). Gene TRBJ2-7 matches the end of the DNA better, so the J call may be wrong. The CDR3 is 13 amino acids. CDR1 is MNHNY, CDR2 SVGAGI, per germline (reference sequence). CDR3 region: CASRSNGEGEQYF. The CDR3 DNA is TGTGCCAGCAGATCCAATGGTGAGGGCGAGCAGTACTTC.

The V and J genes are TRBV7-9 and TRBJ1-2; no clear D gene. The CDR3 sequence is 13 residues long. Per the germline V gene, CDR1 is SEHNR and CDR2 is FQNEAQ (reference sequence). Between the trimmed V and J ends, which lost 6 bases and 0 bases, there was a span of 8 bases. CDR3 bases: TGTGCCAGCAGATCACAAGCTAACTATGGCTACACCTTC. Its translation: CASRSQANYGYTF. The full variable domain, in which reference TRBV7-9 and TRBJ1-2 provide the parts outside the CDR3, is DTGVSQNPRHKITKRGQNVTFRCDPISEHNRLYWYRQTLGQGPEFLTYFQNEAQLEKSRLLSDRFSAERPKGSFSTLEIQRTEQGDSAMYLCASRSQANYGYTFGSGTRLTVV.

This chain connects TRBV4-3 to TRBJ1-4; D is uncertain. The V end lost 0 bases, the J end lost 13 bases, and 18 bases lay between the germline ends. CDR1 and CDR2 from the germline V gene are LGHNA and YSLEER. CDR3 length: 15 residues. Here the CDR3 DNA reads TGCGCCAGCAGCCAAGAAACTCCCTTTGGGCGTATACTGTTTTTT. Protein product: CASSQETPFGRILFF.

The chain uses TRBV5-1 and TRBJ2-6; TRBD1 aligns across 10 bases. Germline V gene sequence: CDR1 SGHRS, CDR2 YFSETQ. V lost 2 bases and J lost 0; bases outside the gene matches: 11. This CDR3 has 20 amino acids. As DNA, the CDR3 is TGCGCCAGCAGCTTAAGGACAGGGGGTAACAGTATCTCTGGGGCCAACGTCCTGACTTTC. As protein: CASSLRTGGNSISGANVLTF.

The chain couples TRBV6-5 to TRBJ2-1; TRBD1 is a possible D gene (6 bases). The CDR3 loop spans 13 amino acids. V gave up 2 bases and J gave up 8 bases, with 10 bases separating them. From germline, CDR1 is MNHEY and CDR2 SVGAGI. CDR3 DNA: TGTGCCAGCAGTTACGGCAGGGGCTATGAGCAGTTCTTC. Its protein product is CASSYGRGYEQFF.

This clone was seen just once. Here the CDR3 reads CASSLPQGETQYF. The CDR3 region has the DNA TGTGCCAGCAGCTTGCCTCAGGGAGAGACCCAGTACTTC. The J gene is TRBJ2-5, the V gene TRBV7-2; tentative D call: TRBD1 (5 bases). CDR3 length: 13 residues. V lost 3 bases and J lost 4, with 9 bases in between. CDR1 SGHTA and CDR2 FQGNSA come from the germline V gene.

The chain joins TRBV5-6 to TRBJ2-1; possibly TRBD2 for D (5 bases). The germline CDR1 and CDR2 sequences are SGHDT and YYEEEE. Trimming stripped 3 bases from V and 9 bases from J, with 7 bases between. The CDR3 covers 11 residues. The CDR3 nucleotides read TGTGCCAGCAGCTCTAGCCGTGAGCAGTTCTTC. It specifies CASSSSREQFF.

The chain joins TRBV6-1 to TRBJ2-7, with 12 positions matching TRBD1. CDR3 length: 16 amino acids. V dropped 0 bases and J dropped 0; count of bases not matched to a gene: 0. Germline loops: CDR1 MNHNS, CDR2 SASEGT. The CDR3 spells CASSEAGQGASYEQYF. CDR3 DNA: TGTGCCAGCAGTGAAGCGGGACAGGGGGCCTCCTACGAGCAGTACTTC.